This T cell receptor (beta chain) is from a study of long-term antiretroviral therapy in people with HIV. Findings of the study overall: Nothing was known about ART adherence, viral resistance or changes in therapy. Even long-term ART left TRB diversity below transplant donor controls, despite gains.

Researchers report immunoSEQ v3.0 was run at survey level. Sequencing of each sample targeted 40,000-50,000 T-cell genomes. The table came from immunoSEQ multiplex PCR; TCRdb's copy has only in-frame clones and leaves some out. The top ten clones hold about 8.1% of a sample with 20,000 to 25,000 clones, more than 75% of them seen once. Trimming left V 10 bases short and J 10 bases short, with 19 bases between. CDR1 is MGHRA and CDR2 is YSYEKL in the germline V gene. The CDR3 has 12 residues. Regarding this clone: Antigen: not known.

The rearrangement joins TRBV4-1 to TRBJ1-1, with D maybe TRBD1 (6 bases). This specimen was unsorted PBMCs, taken 0.2 years before starting antiretroviral therapy. This clonotype was sampled from a man between 18 and 29 years old with HIV. The CDR3 region has the DNA TGCGCCACCGGCCAGGGGATTATGATAGCTTTCTTT. Translating gives CATGQGIMIAFF.